The T cell receptor beta chain under discussion was sequenced for a study of identical twins. A single record per CDR3 protein comes from TCRdb applying MiXCR to the 5' RACE reads. The sample comprises around 340,000 distinct CDR3 sequences, 9% of which are singletons, and approximately 8.9% rests with the top ten. The CDR3 has 12 amino acids. Germline V gene data show CDR1 as SGHKS and CDR2 as YYEKEE (reference sequence). Trimming shortened V by 3 bases and J by 0 bases, and 1 base separated the two germline ends. This clonotype was observed many times. Its specificity is unknown. Study observations and caveats: Zero-insertion analyses could be partly confounded by invariant MAIT and iNKT cells. Beta clonotypes that were abundant in cord blood contained fewer insertions, a pattern absent from memory repertoires. Monozygotic twin pairs showed more out-of-frame TCR alpha sharing than models estimated.

Healthy Caucasians, and only they, were the donors. The specimen sequenced was naive T cells sorted from blood. The chain employs TRBV5-5 and TRBJ1-3, with no clear D. The clonotype originates from a woman aged 45-59 years in good health. The CDR3 is CASSYSGNTIYF. In DNA form, the CDR3 reads TGTGCCAGCAGCTACTCTGGAAACACCATATATTTT.